This T cell receptor (beta chain) was captured by sequencing in a study of blood T cell repertoires in COVID-19. Study context: PBMCs, B-cell-depleted T cells, or T cells were the source of the cDNA or gDNA that made up the material.

Libraries were prepared by immunoSEQ multiplex PCR; TCRdb keeps only in-frame clonotypes and omits some of them. Of 250,000 to 300,000 clones detected, 90% appear once; the ten largest clones hold approximately 2.1%. Germline CDR1 is LNHNV and CDR2 is YYDKDF (reference sequence). Trimming cost V 2 bases and J 0 bases, with 17 bases left between them. This CDR3 spans 19 amino acids. The material sequenced was peripheral blood. The source of this sequence is a woman aged 60-75 years with COVID-19, enrolled during active disease. The V call is TRBV15, the J call TRBJ2-6; no clear D gene. The CDR3, as DNA: TGTGCCACCAGCAGACCCATACGAGCTTCCAACTCTGGGGCCAACGTCCTGACTTTC. It yields the protein CATSRPIRASNSGANVLTF.